Listed below are T cell receptor beta chains from one sample, sequenced in a study of cytomegalovirus exposure and HLA in healthy donors. The repertoire was sequenced with immunoSEQ multiplex PCR; TCRdb's copy has only in-frame clones and lacks some. Of 110,000 to 150,000 clones listed, 78% are singletons. Sequencing input: PBMCs. Receptor source: a woman aged 18-30 years in good health and CMV-seropositive. The CDR3 runs from the conserved cysteine through the conserved F or W. D genes are given only for firm matches. For some rows the clone size is stated as once, few or many, or as a class when expanded; others skip it.

V: TRBV19
D: TRBD1
J: TRBJ2-5
size: NA
CDR3: CASGGVGTGRETQYF
DNA: TGTGCCAGTGGGGGAGTCGGGACAGGGAGAGAGACCCAGTACTTC

V: TRBV19
D: TRBD2
J: TRBJ2-4
size: NA
CDR3: CASSIEAGSRGGIQYF
DNA: TGTGCCAGTAGTATAGAAGCCGGGAGCCGGGGGGGGATTCAGTACTTC

V: TRBV6-1
D: TRBD1
J: TRBJ2-7
size: few
CDR3: CASSRTGTYEQYF
DNA: TGTGCCAGCAGTAGGACAGGCACCTACGAGCAGTACTTC

V: TRBV30
D: TRBD1
J: TRBJ1-6
size: NA
CDR3: CACLAGKQGAPFHNSPLHF
DNA: TGTGCCTGTTTGGCGGGCAAGCAGGGGGCCCCCTTCCATAATTCACCCCTCCACTTT

V: TRBV4-1
D: TRBD2
J: TRBJ2-5
size: NA
CDR3: CASSQPGLGGGETQYF
DNA: TGCGCCAGCAGCCAGCCGGGACTAGGGGGAGGTGAGACCCAGTACTTC

V: TRBV9
D: NA
J: TRBJ2-1
size: NA
CDR3: CASSVAGGVTNEQFF
DNA: TGTGCCAGCAGCGTAGCTGGCGGGGTGACTAATGAGCAGTTCTTC

V: TRBV6-1
D: NA
J: TRBJ1-2
size: NA
CDR3: CASGWGQHYGYTF
DNA: TGTGCCAGCGGTTGGGGACAACACTATGGCTACACCTTC

V: TRBV20-1
D: NA
J: TRBJ1-5
size: NA
CDR3: CSTGSNQPQHF
DNA: TGCAGTACAGGGTCCAATCAGCCCCAGCATTTT

V: TRBV19
D: NA
J: TRBJ2-7
size: NA
CDR3: CASSISPGYYEQYF
DNA: TGTGCCAGTAGCATCTCTCCAGGGTACTACGAGCAGTACTTC

V: TRBV9
D: TRBD2
J: TRBJ2-2
size: NA
CDR3: CASSVGGGSGELFF
DNA: TGTGCCAGCAGCGTAGGCGGGGGTTCGGGGGAGCTGTTTTTT

V: TRBV6-6
D: NA
J: TRBJ2-2
size: medium-sized
CDR3: CASSYSTDTGELFF
DNA: TGTGCCAGCAGTTACTCGACAGACACCGGGGAGCTGTTTTTT

V: TRBV7-9
D: TRBD1
J: TRBJ1-3
size: NA
CDR3: CASSSDRAGNTIYF
DNA: TGTGCCAGCAGCTCGGACAGGGCTGGAAACACCATATATTTT

V: TRBV19
D: NA
J: TRBJ2-5
size: NA
CDR3: CASSIGTVKQETQYF
DNA: TGTGCCAGTAGTATAGGGACAGTAAAACAAGAGACCCAGTACTTC

V: TRBV4-2
D: NA
J: TRBJ1-3
size: NA
CDR3: CASSQDPRSAGNTIYF
DNA: TGTGCCAGCAGCCAAGATCCCCGATCGGCTGGAAACACCATATATTTT

V: TRBV5-1
D: TRBD2
J: TRBJ2-5
size: NA
CDR3: CASGEGSSQETQYF
DNA: TGCGCCAGCGGGGAGGGGTCATCGCAAGAGACCCAGTACTTC

V: TRBV29-1
D: TRBD1
J: TRBJ1-4
size: NA
CDR3: CSVEEPGQGRNEKLFF
DNA: TGCAGCGTTGAGGAGCCCGGACAGGGCCGGAATGAAAAACTGTTTTTT

V: TRBV7-2
D: NA
J: TRBJ2-7
size: NA
CDR3: CASSLGGRKSSYEQYF
DNA: TGTGCCAGCAGCTTAGGCGGGCGGAAAAGCTCCTACGAGCAGTACTTC

V: TRBV7-2
D: NA
J: TRBJ1-6
size: NA
CDR3: CASSLAPGTPINSPLHF
DNA: TGTGCCAGCAGCTTAGCGCCAGGGACACCTATTAATTCACCCCTCCACTTT

V: TRBV2
D: NA
J: TRBJ1-1
size: NA
CDR3: CASRPTDSNTEAFF
DNA: TGTGCCAGCAGACCCACGGACAGTAACACTGAAGCTTTCTTT

V: TRBV6-1
D: NA
J: TRBJ1-1
size: NA
CDR3: CASSEALDGGPGAFF
DNA: TGTGCCAGCAGTGAAGCGCTAGACGGGGGGCCAGGCGCTTTCTTT

V: TRBV2
D: TRBD2
J: TRBJ2-1
size: NA
CDR3: CASPRGSNYNEQFF
DNA: TGTGCCAGCCCTCGCGGGAGCAACTACAATGAGCAGTTCTTC

V: TRBV5-1
D: NA
J: TRBJ1-3
size: NA
CDR3: CASSPTGDGNTIYF
DNA: TGCGCCAGCAGCCCGACGGGGGATGGAAACACCATATATTTT

V: TRBV9
D: TRBD1
J: TRBJ1-2
size: NA
CDR3: CASSANRQGRSYGYTF
DNA: TGTGCCAGCAGCGCCAACCGACAGGGAAGGAGCTATGGCTACACCTTC

V: TRBV9
D: NA
J: TRBJ1-1
size: NA
CDR3: CASSVEDGSFWNTEAFF
DNA: TGTGCCAGCAGCGTAGAGGACGGGAGTTTTTGGAACACTGAAGCTTTCTTT